This T cell receptor (beta chain) is drawn from a study of blood T cell repertoires in COVID-19. Overall study context: From the United States, Italy and Spain came samples of acute and convalescent COVID-19.

The CDR3 contains 13 residues. Between the trimmed V and J ends, which lost 3 bases and 4 bases, there was a span of 7 bases. Germline V gives CDR1 SSHAT, CDR2 FNYEAQ (reference sequence). This clone showed up just a few times. TCRdb's copy holds only in-frame clones and misses some; the assay was immunoSEQ multiplex PCR. Here the sample spans 250,000 to 350,000 clones, roughly 80% being singletons. The specimen sequenced was peripheral blood. This receptor was obtained from a person aged 70 to 85 with COVID-19, enrolled during active disease. This chain connects TRBV7-7 to TRBJ2-1; maybe TRBD1 (6 bases). The CDR3 nucleotides read TGTGCCAGCAGCTTGGACAGATACAATGAGCAGTTCTTC. This encodes CASSLDRYNEQFF. The whole variable domain, filled in from reference TRBV7-7 and TRBJ2-1, reads GAGVSQSPRYKVTKRGQDVTLRCDPISSHATLYWYQQALGQGPEFLTYFNYEAQPDKSGLPSDRFSAERPEGSISTLTIQRTEQRDSAMYRCASSLDRYNEQFFGPGTRLTVL.